This T cell receptor beta chain emerged from a study of breast tumors, draining lymph nodes, adjacent tissues listed by TCRdb under 2016. For context, the study as a whole: Breast cancer patients provided tumor, adjacent nontumor tissue and axillary lymph nodes, and the study compared the TCR beta repertoires across these three sources. The study was designed to assess the relationships and possible T-cell exchange between tumor, surrounding tissue and draining lymph node repertoires in human breast cancer.

TCRdb records Illumina HiSeq 2000 as the sequencer. TCR beta chain libraries were generated through multiplex PCR amplification. The amplified TCR beta chain products were analyzed by high-throughput sequencing. TCRdb passed the public sequencing reads through fastp at Q25 and MiXCR, retaining productive beta sequences. Rows matching on CDR3 protein sequence are summarized as one entry with the most common DNA and genes. The table for this sample lists fewer than 85,000 distinct CDR3 sequences; approximately 19% of them were counted only once. The ten largest clones add up to about 2.5% of the sample. The CDR3 numbers 12 residues from cysteine through phenylalanine. The sequence is cut down to CDR3 DNA, 36 bases in frame from base 1. The germline V gene encodes CDR1 KGHDR and CDR2 SFDVKD. Trimming takes 5 bases from V and 9 bases from J, and the germline ends sit 11 bases apart. Overall study outcomes, separate from this receptor: The conclusion that tumor T cells originate in lymph nodes was presented as consistent with a hypothesis rather than as directly demonstrated. The data were considered consistent with most tumor T cells being derived from the lymph node and subsequently expanding within tumor tissue. T-cell repertoire diversity in tumors was found to be lower than in lymph nodes but higher than in nontumor tissue, and preferential V and J gene usage was observed. In luminal-like breast cancer, tumor and nontumor tissue repertoires resembled each other significantly more than in basal-like breast cancer.

This clonotype occurred many times. This receptor's antigen is unknown. Base qualities are not provided; no much larger clone lies one nucleotide away. Lymph node samples were obtained from the axillary draining lymph nodes of breast cancer patients. The sequence is built from TRBV24-1 and TRBJ2-3; D gene: possibly TRBD2, on 5 matching bases. Sequences were obtained from axillary lymph node tissue. The sequence derives from a female donor with breast cancer. Some clones in this sample may be carry-over from other donors' samples. The CDR3 amino acid sequence is: CATSGTSSTQYF. In nucleotides, the sequence is TGTGCCACCAGTGGGACTTCGTCAACGCAGTATTTT.